This T cell receptor (beta chain) was sequenced for a study of T cell responses to AZD1222 COVID-19 vaccine. General study points: Close to half of all spike-specific TCRs reportedly target regions of the variants that are unmutated. Repertoires were collected only later (after the peak T cell response had occurred). Spike-specific TCR breadth and depth both grew after two AZD1222 doses.

A word on this clone: The antigen remains unidentified.

Trimming took 0 bases from V and 13 from J, leaving 13 bases between them. The CDR3 consists of 14 residues. Looked up from germline, CDR1 is LGHDT and CDR2 is YNNKEL (reference sequence). Profiling relied on immunoSEQ multiplex PCR, and the TCRdb table lists in-frame clones only, not all of them. The sample includes approximately 150,000 clones, approximately 90% of them seen just once. The input for sequencing was peripheral blood, taken 28 days after the second AZD1222 dose. The V call is TRBV3-1 (or the pseudogene TRBV3-2), the J call TRBJ1-6; D ambiguous. The source is an adult who received the AZD1222 COVID-19 vaccine. The CDR3 region has the DNA TGTGCCAGCAGCCAAGATAAGGCCCCGTTTCCCCTCCACTTT. It specifies CASSQDKAPFPLHF.